These 13 T cell receptor beta chains came from one sample sequenced in a study of T cells in Graves' hyperthyroidism and ophthalmopathy. Researchers amplified the TCR beta CDR3 regions from RNA transcripts. With the HTBI primer set, the TCR CDR3 went through a first round of RT-PCR. Each CDR3 protein gets one entry after TCRdb re-called the multiplex PCR reads with MiXCR. The data hold under 550,000 distinct CDR3 sequences, with 15% to 20% observed a single time. Sequencing was done on a sample of blood. The receptors were gathered from a man between 35 and 55 years old with Graves' ophthalmopathy.

This clonotype has only a few counts. This rearrangement joins TRBV7-2 to TRBJ2-1; D is unclear. This CDR3 region has 12 residues. The V gene's germline CDR1 is SGHTA and CDR2 FQGNSA. Deletions cut 1 base from V and 16 bases from J, with 14 bases between. CDR3 protein: CASSLDTPVGFF. The DNA for the CDR3 is TGTGCCAGCAGCTTAGATACCCCGGTGGGATTCTTC.

Many counts were recorded for this clonotype. J is TRBJ2-5 and V is TRBV30, with D hard to call. The CDR3 contains 13 residues. From germline, CDR1 is GTSNPN and CDR2 SVGIG (reference sequence). Trimming removed 4 bases from V and 0 bases from J, with 9 bases in between. CDR3 region: CAWTVVYQETQYF. CDR3 in DNA: TGTGCCTGGACCGTGGTGTACCAAGAGACCCAGTACTTC.

This clonotype came up many times. The chain carries TRBV7-9 and TRBJ2-5; possible D gene TRBD2, 7 bases. CDR1 is SEHNR, CDR2 FQNEAQ, per germline (reference sequence). The CDR3 extends over 15 amino acids. V gave up 5 bases and J gave up 7 bases, with 20 bases separating them. The CDR3 here is CASSPEGGESRTQYF. The CDR3 region has the DNA TGTGCCAGCAGCCCAGAAGGGGGGGAGAGCCGGACCCAGTACTTC.

This chain links TRBV19 with TRBJ1-2, with TRBD1 as a possible D gene (5 bases). The CDR3 runs 15 residues. Trimming removed 5 bases from V and 7 bases from J, with 20 bases in between. The V gene's germline CDR1 is LNHDA and CDR2 SQIVND (reference sequence). Written as DNA, the CDR3 is TGTGCCAGTAGTGAAAGCAGGGAAAGGCCTGGTGGCTACACCTTC. Its protein product is CASSESRERPGGYTF.

The CDR3 DNA is TGTGCCAGCAGCTTAGACCGGGGGCGCGTAAGCTCTGGAAACACCATATATTTT. Protein product: CASSLDRGRVSSGNTIYF. The V and J genes are TRBV7-8 and TRBJ1-3, with a weak D call TRBD1 (6 bases). The CDR3 is 18 residues long. V was shortened by 1 base and J by 0 bases, with 16 bases between the two germline ends. Germline CDR1 SGHVS, CDR2 FQNEAQ.

This clonotype has at least ten counts. One end of the junction varies from germline; a read error may be responsible. The chain links TRBV5-1 to TRBJ1-2, with D tentatively TRBD1 (6 bases). Germline-derived CDR1 and CDR2 are SGHRS and YFSETQ. The CDR3 contains 12 residues. The chain's CDR3 is CASSQQGYGYTF. DNA of the CDR3: TGTGCCAGCAGCCAACAGGGCTATGGCTACACCTTC. Using reference TRBV5-1 and TRBJ1-2 for the parts outside the CDR3, the full variable domain is KAGVTQTPRYLIKTRGQQVTLSCSPISGHRSVSWYQQTPGQGLQFLFEYFSETQRNKGNFPGRFSGRQFSNSRSEMNVSTLELGDSALYLCASSQQGYGYTFGSGTRLTVV.

The chain is built from TRBV20-1 and TRBJ1-5, with D possibly TRBD1 on 6 matching bases. This CDR3 comprises 17 residues. Germline CDR1 and CDR2: DFQATT and SNEGSKA (reference sequence). V was clipped by 0 bases and J by 4 bases, with 19 bases between them. The CDR3 protein is CSARERWGQGGNQPQHF. In nucleotides, the CDR3 is TGCAGTGCTAGAGAAAGGTGGGGGCAGGGTGGGAATCAGCCCCAGCATTTT.

With respect to this clonotype: This may come from a read error, since a much larger clone is one base off. The chain links TRBV6-5 to TRBJ2-7; D possibly corresponds to TRBD2 (7 bases). This CDR3 has 13 residues. The V gene's germline CDR1 is MNHEY and CDR2 SVGAGI. The CDR3 DNA is TGTGCCAGCAGTTTCCGCGGGGGCTACGAGCAGTGCTTC. This gives the protein CASSFRGGYEQCF.

J is TRBJ1-5 and V is TRBV28; D unclear. Deletions cut 7 bases from V and 4 bases from J, with 20 bases between. Per the germline V gene, CDR1 is MDHEN and CDR2 is SYDVKM. CDR3 length equals 16 residues. The CDR3 here is CASTTPIGSGNQPQHF. The CDR3 DNA reads as TGTGCCAGCACCACTCCGATAGGGAGTGGTAATCAGCCCCAGCATTTT.

This clonotype was observed at least ten times. Here the CDR3 reads CASSFRSGTSDTQYF. CDR3 nucleotide sequence: TGTGCCAGCAGTTTTCGATCGGGAACTTCAGATACGCAGTATTTT. The chain links TRBV28 to TRBJ2-3, with a weak D call TRBD2 (5 bases). CDR1 is MDHEN and CDR2 is SYDVKM in the germline V gene. V gave up 3 bases and J gave up 4 bases, with 14 bases separating them. The CDR3 spans 15 residues.

This clonotype showed up many times. This rearrangement joins TRBV27 to TRBJ2-7, with 10 bases aligning to TRBD1. From germline, CDR1 is MNHEY and CDR2 SMNVEV (reference sequence). The CDR3 is 15 residues long. With 5 bases clipped from V and 5 bases from J, the junction kept 9 bases outside the gene matches. This CDR3 is CASSPRDRGGNEQYF. Written as DNA, the CDR3 is TGTGCCAGCAGTCCTAGGGACAGGGGAGGAAACGAGCAGTACTTC.

Of note for this clonotype: Since a much larger clone is just one base distant, this may be a read error. The chain uses TRBV7-8 and TRBJ2-4; D remains ambiguous. Germline assignment: CDR1 SGHVS and CDR2 FQNEAQ. The CDR3 totals 13 residues. The CDR3 region has the DNA TGTGCCAGCAGCTCAGCAGTCGGAAACATTCGGTACTTC. Translation: CASSSAVGNIRYF.

The J gene is TRBJ2-7, the V gene TRBV7-8; D could derive from TRBD1 or TRBD2 (6 bases each). The CDR3 spans 15 residues. Germline assignment: CDR1 SGHVS and CDR2 FQNEAQ. V was cut by 2 bases and J by 0 bases, with 11 bases left in between. Here the CDR3 DNA reads TGTGCCAGCAGCTTAAGGGGGAGGTACTCCTACGAGCAGTACTTC. It specifies CASSLRGRYSYEQYF.